The 20 T cell receptor beta chains listed next were all sequenced from one sample in a study of blood T cell repertoires in COVID-19. This table comes from immunoSEQ multiplex PCR, and its TCRdb copy is limited to in-frame clones, with some not included. The sample carries approximately 94,000 clones, roughly 90% recorded once. Source material: peripheral blood. The source is a man aged 45-60 years with active COVID-19.

The CDR3, as DNA: TGTGCCAGCAGCTTAATGACTAGCGGTCACAATGAGCAGTTCTTC. Protein: CASSLMTSGHNEQFF. The V and J genes are TRBV7-2 and TRBJ2-1; TRBD2 aligns across 9 bases. Losses at the gene ends were 2 bases for V and 5 bases for J; bases not matched to a gene: 4. Germline V lookup: CDR1 SGHTA, CDR2 FQGNSA. The CDR3 is 15 residues long.

CDR3 amino acids: CASSLLDFGLNTGELFF. The CDR3 DNA follows: TGCGCCAGCAGCCTTCTAGATTTCGGACTCAACACCGGGGAGCTGTTTTTT. V usage is TRBV4-1 and J usage is TRBJ2-2; the D gene is possibly TRBD2 (5 bases). Germline CDR1 is MGHRA and CDR2 is YSYEKL. Trimming removed 4 bases at V and 2 bases at J, with 17 bases between. CDR3 size: 17 residues.

This rearrangement joins TRBV24-1 to TRBJ2-7; TRBD2 might be the D (5 bases). The V end lost 9 bases, the J end lost 2 bases, and 10 bases lay between the germline ends. There are 12 residues in the CDR3. Germline CDR1 reads KGHDR; CDR2 reads SFDVKD. CDR3 in amino acids: CATPLRAYEQYV. The CDR3, as DNA: TGTGCCACCCCTCTGCGGGCCTACGAGCAGTACGTC.

The V and J genes are TRBV15 and TRBJ2-7; no reliable D call. Germline values: CDR1 LNHNV, CDR2 YYDKDF (reference sequence). The CDR3 length is 11 residues. The germline V and J ends were trimmed by 4 bases and 4 bases, with 5 bases remaining between them. CDR3 sequence: CATSNQYEQYV. In DNA form, the CDR3 reads TGTGCCACCAGCAACCAGTACGAGCAGTACGTC.

The V call is TRBV27, the J call TRBJ2-2; D is possibly TRBD2 (6 bases). With 4 bases removed from V and 7 bases from J, the gap between germline ends came to 16 bases. CDR3 length equals 15 residues. Germline assignment: CDR1 MNHEY and CDR2 SMNVEV (reference sequence). The CDR3 DNA reads as TGTGCCAGCAGTTGGAAGGGCGGGGTAGACGGGGAGCTGTTTTTT. Translation gives CASSWKGGVDGELFF.

This sequence joins TRBV12-3 or TRBV12-4 and TRBJ2-1, with 7 positions matching TRBD2. The CDR3 loop spans 12 amino acids. After removal of 10 bases from V and 11 bases from J, the junction contained 11 bases not matched to a gene. In DNA form, the CDR3 reads TGTGCCATCGGGACTACCCGCGAGAAGCAGTTCTTC. Protein sequence: CAIGTTREKQFF.

The chain employs TRBV10-3 and TRBJ1-5; TRBD1 aligns across 7 bases. The CDR3 is made up of 15 amino acids. Germline V gene sequence: CDR1 ENHRY, CDR2 SYGVKD. V was clipped by 0 bases and J by 7 bases; unmatched bases: 6. CDR3 nucleotides: TGTGCCATCAGTGAGTCAGGGACAGTTGACCAGCCCCAGCATTTT. Translation gives CAISESGTVDQPQHF.

The chain combines TRBV7-2 with TRBJ2-1; 12 bases agree with TRBD2. The junction had 4 bases not matched to a gene; V was cut back by 3 bases and J by 7 bases. CDR1 is SGHTA and CDR2 is FQGNSA in the germline V gene. The CDR3 sequence is 15 residues long. The CDR3 protein is CASSFGLAGMNEQFF. CDR3 nucleotides: TGTGCCAGCAGCTTTGGACTAGCGGGAATGAATGAGCAGTTCTTC.

The chain has TRBV7-6 and TRBJ2-1; maybe TRBD1 (5 bases). V was shortened by 0 bases and J by 5 bases, with 8 bases between the two germline ends. The length of the CDR3 is 14 residues. CDR1 and CDR2 (germline): SGHVS, FNYEAQ. The CDR3: CASSLAAGHNEQFF. DNA of the CDR3: TGTGCCAGCAGCTTAGCTGCAGGGCACAATGAGCAGTTCTTC.

V usage is TRBV5-5 and J usage is TRBJ1-1, with TRBD1 matching over 9 bases. The ends lost 2 bases at V and 0 bases at J; junction bases unmatched: 8. Germline lookup yields CDR1 SGHKS and CDR2 YYEKEE (reference sequence). The CDR3 loop spans 17 amino acids. The CDR3 spells CASSLDPDRGLNTEAFF. CDR3 sequence (DNA): TGTGCCAGCAGCTTAGACCCGGACAGGGGATTGAACACTGAAGCTTTCTTT.

Regarding this clone: Other DNA variants within this sample encode the same CDR3. The chain uses TRBV3-1 (or the pseudogene TRBV3-2) and TRBJ2-7; no clear D gene. V was shortened by 3 bases and J by 3 bases, with 6 bases between the two germline ends. CDR3 length equals 12 residues. CDR1 is LGHDT and CDR2 is YNNKEL in the germline V gene (reference sequence). The CDR3 sequence is CASSQSHYEQYF. The CDR3 nucleotides are TGTGCCAGCAGCCAGAGCCACTACGAGCAGTACTTC.

This sequence joins TRBV6-5 and TRBJ2-3, with 7 nucleotides matching TRBD1. The V segment lost 6 bases and the J segment 2 bases; nucleotides outside the gene matches: 5. Germline V gives CDR1 MNHEY, CDR2 SVGAGI. The CDR3 length is 14 residues. As DNA, the CDR3 is TGTGCCAGCAGCCTGACAGGGCACACAGATACGCAGTATTTT. This encodes CASSLTGHTDTQYF.

This clone has only one observation. V usage is TRBV25-1 and J usage is TRBJ2-5; D gene ambiguous. The germline CDR1 and CDR2 sequences are MGHDK and SYGVNS. V was pared by 10 bases and J by 5 bases, with 17 bases between. The CDR3 runs to 13 residues. The CDR3 sequence: CATTRRTGETQYF. DNA of the CDR3: TGTGCCACCACCCGTCGTACCGGGGAGACCCAGTACTTC.

The CDR3 spells CAIRADSPDTQYF. The CDR3 coding sequence is TGTGCCATCAGGGCGGATTCGCCAGATACGCAGTATTTT. J is TRBJ2-3 and V is TRBV10-3, with D unclear. The CDR3 has 13 amino acids. The germline gives CDR1 ENHRY, CDR2 SYGVKD. Trimming took 6 bases from V and 4 from J, leaving 11 bases between them.

This chain joins TRBV12-3 or TRBV12-4 and TRBJ2-7, with D maybe TRBD2 (6 bases). The CDR3 has 13 amino acids. The V and J ends lost 3 bases and 3 bases respectively, with 9 bases between them. Here the CDR3 DNA reads TGTGCCAGCAGTTTGGGCGGGGACTACGAGCAGTACTTC. Protein: CASSLGGDYEQYF.

This clone was found a few times. V usage is TRBV21-1 and J usage is TRBJ2-7; TRBD2, the table's D call, lacks a check against the DNA. TRBV21-1 is flagged as a pseudogene. The CDR3 contains 13 residues. CDR3 sequence (DNA): TGTGCCAGCAGCAAAGAGAGGCAGATCGAGCAGTACGTC. Protein sequence: CASSKERQIEQYV.

The chain links TRBV5-1 to TRBJ1-1, with TRBD1 identical over 7 bases. This CDR3 is built from 15 residues. With V trimmed by 4 bases and J by 6 bases, 12 bases remained unmatched. Germline CDR1 and CDR2: SGHRS and YFSETQ. Here the CDR3 DNA reads TGCGCCAGCAGCCCCCGGGACAGAAGTCCCCCTGAAGCTTTCTTT. It translates to CASSPRDRSPPEAFF.

This sequence joins TRBV15 and TRBJ2-1, with 8 bases identical to TRBD2. The CDR3 length is 18 residues. The V gene end was trimmed by 0 bases and the J gene end by 12 bases; junction bases not matched to a gene: 19. CDR1 is LNHNV, CDR2 YYDKDF, per germline (reference sequence). The CDR3 loop reads CATSRDIGPGLAPGGQFF. The CDR3 bases are TGTGCCACCAGCAGAGATATCGGCCCCGGACTAGCCCCCGGGGGGCAGTTCTTC.

This clone was detected only once. This sequence joins TRBV10-3 and TRBJ2-7; 7 bases fit TRBD1. The germline gives CDR1 ENHRY, CDR2 SYGVKD. The CDR3 has 14 amino acids. J was trimmed by 5 bases and V by 3 bases; bases with no gene match: 7. The CDR3: CAISDGTGAHEQYF. Here the CDR3 DNA reads TGTGCCATCAGTGATGGAACAGGGGCCCACGAGCAGTACTTC.

This clone has just a few counts. The chain is built from TRBV7-8 and TRBJ1-6; D is unclear. Germline V lookup: CDR1 SGHVS, CDR2 FQNEAQ. V was shortened by 1 base and J by 10 bases, with 14 bases between the two germline ends. The CDR3 runs 15 residues. CDR3 region: CASSLVAGISSPLHF. Written as DNA, the CDR3 is TGTGCCAGCAGCTTAGTAGCGGGAATAAGCTCACCCCTCCACTTT.